The sequence of this T cell receptor beta chain was determined in a study of vaccination and CD4 T cells after COVID-19. Turning to the study itself: The study enrolled six male and four female convalescents, two of whom were Hispanic. Overlapping spike peptides served as the stimulus for the cells. These peptides came from SARS-CoV-2 and from the common cold coronaviruses HCoV-NL63, HCoV-OC43 and HCoV-229E.

The assay that was used to sequence DNA from cultured CD4+ T cells was the Oncomine TCR Beta short-read assay. Genomic DNA was isolated from CD4+ T cells that had been cultured. TCRdb independently ran MiXCR on the PCR reads; one entry per CDR3 protein. The sample has about 7,400 distinct CDR3 sequences, less than 40% seen once. CDR1 and CDR2 (germline): KGHSH, LQKENI. The CDR3 runs 15 residues. V lost 0 bases and J 6 bases, leaving 13 bases between the germline ends. Concerning this clonotype: Its specificity is unknown.

Treatment here: roughly ten-day PBMC culture with coronavirus spike peptide pools or control peptides (ViraFEST assay). These CD4+ T cells came from an unexposed donor, sampled before the COVID-19 pandemic (2011-2018). Negative selection was the method that isolated CD4+ T cells after less than 12 days of culture. The sample was CD4+ T cells from blood, cultured in vitro. The source is a human donor in good health. The rearrangement links TRBV18 to TRBJ2-3, with D hard to call. The CDR3 bases are TGTGCCAGCTCACCACCGCGGATTCCACCCGATACGCAGTATTTT. As protein: CASSPPRIPPDTQYF.